This section outlines one T cell receptor (beta chain) sequence together with its context. What it binds is unknown. With V trimmed by 4 bases and J by 4 bases, 1 base remained unmatched. This CDR3 has 14 residues. Germline V gene lookup returns CDR1 MGHDK and CDR2 SYGVNS. Peripheral blood came from all dose cohorts at three timepoints. These data come from a study of OX40 agonist ivuxolimab in advanced cancers. For the study at large: People in dose escalation had one of these cancers: hepatocellular carcinoma, melanoma, renal cell or head and neck cancer. General study results and limits: CD4+ and CD8+ T cells in blood underwent clonal expansion by week 6 at 0.1 to 3.0 mg/kg.

Clones were sequenced by immunoSEQ multiplex PCR, and TCRdb holds only the in-frame ones, with some missing. The sample lists some 95,000 clones; approximately 88% were seen once. This TCR came from an adult with an advanced solid tumor such as melanoma, head and neck, liver or kidney cancer. The sample was CD4+ or CD8+ T cells sorted from blood, taken in a trial of the OX40 agonist ivuxolimab. V is TRBV25-1 and J is TRBJ1-1, with TRBD1 matching 12 bases. The DNA of the CDR3 is TGTGCCAGCAGTGGGGACAGGGGGCCCACTGAAGCTTTCTTT. Encoded protein: CASSGDRGPTEAFF.